This TCR beta chain was recovered during a study of cytomegalovirus exposure and HLA in healthy donors. About the study: Out of roughly 170 million T cells, an earlier analysis found some 120 million unique TCR beta sequences in total.

As regards this clone: Its matching antigen is unknown.

The study's findings and limits: An analysis done earlier found most TCR beta V segments productive about 87% or about 30% of the time. An assumption of roughly uniform sequencing depth across donors underlay the presence/absence analyses.

The V end lost 2 bases, the J end lost 4 bases, and 11 bases lay between the germline ends. The CDR3 loop spans 14 amino acids. The germline gives CDR1 MNHNS, CDR2 SASEGT. Vbeta (60) and Jbeta (13) primers were used in the PCR. TCRdb's copy holds only in-frame clones and misses some; the assay was immunoSEQ multiplex PCR. The sample lists 210,000 or so clones; roughly 85% were seen once. V and J are TRBV6-1 and TRBJ1-2, with D tentatively TRBD1 (5 bases). The source material was PBMCs. The receptor was isolated from a girl aged 2-9 years in good health and CMV-seronegative. CDR3 amino acids: CASSEPGRGYGYTF. As DNA, the CDR3 is TGTGCCAGCAGTGAACCTGGAAGGGGCTATGGCTACACCTTC.